This T cell receptor beta chain was documented in a study of control samples from healthy donors and cancer patients (TCRdb year 2020). Measured from the cysteine to the phenylalanine, the CDR3 is 16 residues long. Solely the CDR3 DNA is kept, with 48 bases framed from the first base. Compared with germline, V lacks 3 bases and J lacks 6 bases; bases without a gene match: 6. Looking up the germline V gene yields CDR1 SGDLS and CDR2 YYNGEE. On this clone itself: This receptor's antigen is unknown. Qualities for individual bases were not recorded, and no much larger clone is one base off.

Receptor libraries were prepared by the immunoSEQ multiplex PCR assay. Not all clones reach the TCRdb copy of this immuneACCESS table, which keeps in-frame sequences only. Checked studies attribute under half of the gap to unresolved V genes and leave the rest unexplained. The sample includes approximately 87,000 clones, with 90% to 95% observed a single time. Roughly 1.3% of the sample rests with the top ten. The clonotype comes from a woman aged 40-49 years with lung cancer. The V and J genes are TRBV9 and TRBJ2-1, with TRBD2 identical over 13 junction bases. Sequences were obtained from PBMCs. The base sequence is TGTGCCAGCAGCGAAACTAGCGGGGGGGCCCTCAATGAGCAGTTCTTC. It translates as CASSETSGGALNEQFF.